This is a list of T cell receptor beta chains from one sample in a study of T cells after yellow fever vaccination. TCRdb reanalysed the 5' RACE reads using MiXCR and keeps one entry per CDR3 protein. The data hold 610,000 or so distinct CDR3 sequences, with 10% to 15% observed a single time. The input for sequencing was PBMCs, taken on the day of the yellow fever booster vaccination. Receptor source: a man aged 25-45 years who received the YFV17D yellow fever vaccine. CDR3s include the opening cysteine and the closing phenylalanine or tryptophan. D genes are given only for firm matches. Size tells how often a clone was seen (once, few, many) or the class of an expanded clone, and some rows leave it out.

.	TRBV24-1	18	TRBD2	TRBJ2-1	TGTGCCACCAGTGCGGGACACATGACTAGCGGGAGGTACAATGAGCAGTTCTTC	CATSAGHMTSGRYNEQFF
few	TRBV18	15	TRBD1	TRBJ2-3	TGTGCCAGCTCACCAAGGCCAGGGGGCGCAGATACGCAGTATTTT	CASSPRPGGADTQYF
.	TRBV27	15	.	TRBJ1-2	TGTGCCAGCAGTTCATCTCGGGACCTCTTGACTGGCTACACCTTC	CASSSSRDLLTGYTF
.	TRBV10-3	14	TRBD2	TRBJ2-5	TGTGCCATCAGTGAGATCCTAGCGGGTGATACCCAGTACTTC	CAISEILAGDTQYF
few	TRBV7-8	17	TRBD1	TRBJ2-7	TGTGCCAGCAGCGGGCATTCCGGACAGGGGAACACCTACGAGCAGTACTTC	CASSGHSGQGNTYEQYF
.	TRBV19	12	TRBD2	TRBJ2-7	TGTGCCACGGGGACTAGCGGGAGCGAGCAGTACTTC	CATGTSGSEQYF
.	TRBV6-2/TRBV6-3	15	.	TRBJ1-1	TGTGCCAGCAGTTTCGGACAGTTTACCTACACTGAAGCTTTCTTT	CASSFGQFTYTEAFF
.	TRBV7-2	14	.	TRBJ2-1	TGTGCCAGCGAGTTGATCCCGACCTACAATGAGCAGTTCTTC	CASELIPTYNEQFF
many	TRBV7-2	14	TRBD2	TRBJ2-7	TGTGCCAGCAGCCTGGGGACTAAATCCTACGAGCAGTACTTC	CASSLGTKSYEQYF
.	TRBV11-3	15	TRBD2	TRBJ2-3	TGTGCCAGCAGCTCACGGGAGGACCCCCCAGATACGCAGTATTTT	CASSSREDPPDTQYF
few	TRBV9	16	TRBD2	TRBJ2-5	TGTGCCAGCAGCGTATCCCTAGCGGGAGAGGTAGAGACCCAGTACTTC	CASSVSLAGEVETQYF
few	TRBV5-5	16	TRBD1	TRBJ2-7	TGTGCCAGCAGCCTAGACCCCGGGACAGCCTCCTACGAGCAGTACTTC	CASSLDPGTASYEQYF
few	TRBV10-3	13	.	TRBJ2-7	TGTGCCGCCCAACGGGAAATGGCCTACGAGCAGTACTTC	CAAQREMAYEQYF
few	TRBV19	16	TRBD1	TRBJ2-3	TGTGCCAGTAGTATCCCGGACAGGGGTGAAACAGATACGCAGTATTTT	CASSIPDRGETDTQYF
few	TRBV11-1	13	.	TRBJ2-2	TGTGCCAGCAGCAACAGGGTCCCCGGGGAGCTGTTTTTT	CASSNRVPGELFF
.	TRBV29-1	10	.	TRBJ2-5	TGCAGCGTTTCCAGGGAAACTCCGTACTTC	CSVSRETPYF
.	TRBV20-1	16	TRBD2	TRBJ2-1	TGCAGTGCTAGCTCGGCTAGCGGGAGATCCTACAATGAGCAGTTCTTC	CSASSASGRSYNEQFF
many	TRBV6-2/TRBV6-3	15	.	TRBJ2-1	TGTGCCAGCAGCCCATGGGGGGTTACCTACAATGAGCAGTTCTTC	CASSPWGVTYNEQFF
.	TRBV3-1	13	.	TRBJ1-2	TGTGCCAGCAGCCAACAGGGCGATTATGGCTACACCTTC	CASSQQGDYGYTF
.	TRBV6-5	14	TRBD1	TRBJ2-7	TGTGCCAGCAGTTATTCGGGACAGGGAAACGAGCAGTACTTC	CASSYSGQGNEQYF
few	TRBV7-2	14	TRBD2	TRBJ2-7	TGTGCCAGCACCAGAGGACTAGCGGGGGCCGAGCAGTACTTC	CASTRGLAGAEQYF
.	TRBV18	15	TRBD2	TRBJ2-1	TGTGCCAGCTCACCCGGGACTAGCGTACAAAATGAGCAGTTCTTC	CASSPGTSVQNEQFF
.	TRBV11-2	14	.	TRBJ2-7	TGTGCCAGCAGCTTCCCCAGGGGCAGCTACGAGCAGTACTTC	CASSFPRGSYEQYF
few	TRBV6-2/TRBV6-3	17	TRBD2	TRBJ2-1	TGTGCCAGCAGTTACACGAGGACTAGCGGGGTCTACAATGAGCAGTTCTTC	CASSYTRTSGVYNEQFF
.	TRBV24-1	16	TRBD2	TRBJ2-1	TGTGCCACCAGTGATTTCGGGCTAGCGGAGAGGGATGAGCAGTTCTTC	CATSDFGLAERDEQFF
.	TRBV20-1	16	.	TRBJ1-5	TGCAGTGCTAGAGGACGGCTCAGAGTTAGCAATCAGCCCCAGCATTTT	CSARGRLRVSNQPQHF
many	TRBV30	14	.	TRBJ2-7	TGTGCCTGGAGTGTACCTCGGGAGCCCTACGAGCAGTACTTC	CAWSVPREPYEQYF
few	TRBV4-3	14	.	TRBJ1-2	TGCGCCAGCAGCCAAGATCTTGCCAATTATGGCTACACCTTC	CASSQDLANYGYTF
.	TRBV25-1	14	.	TRBJ2-2	TGTGCCAGCACCATGGGGGGGAACACCGGGGAGCTGTTTTTT	CASTMGGNTGELFF
.	TRBV5-4	12	.	TRBJ2-1	TGTGCCAGCAGCAGTGGGTGGGGTGAGCAGTTCTTC	CASSSGWGEQFF
.	TRBV7-3	15	TRBD2	TRBJ2-5	TGTGCCAGCAGCCCTAAGCGGGGGGCGGAAGAGACCCAGTACTTC	CASSPKRGAEETQYF
.	TRBV9	15	.	TRBJ2-7	TGTGCCAGCAGCGTAGGGGGTGAGGATTCCTACGAGCAGTACTTC	CASSVGGEDSYEQYF
few	TRBV19	18	TRBD1	TRBJ1-4	TGTGCCAGTAGTGCCAGACAGGGGGGATCGGCGGGTACTGAAAAACTGTTTTTT	CASSARQGGSAGTEKLFF
.	TRBV3-1	14	.	TRBJ2-3	TGTGCCAGCAGCCAAAACAGGGGCACAGATACGCAGTATTTT	CASSQNRGTDTQYF
.	TRBV30	12	.	TRBJ2-7	TGTGCCTGGGGCCCAGGGGACTACGAGCAGTACTTC	CAWGPGDYEQYF
many	TRBV21-1	14	.	TRBJ2-7	TGTGCCAGCAGCATCACTAGCGGGAGGGCCGAGCAGTACTTC	CASSITSGRAEQYF
few	TRBV7-2	15	.	TRBJ1-6	TGTGCCAGCAGCTTAAGCAGCGATTATAATTCACCCCTCCACTTT	CASSLSSDYNSPLHF
many	TRBV5-4	14	.	TRBJ2-5	TGTGCCAGCAGCTTGGAACGGTCCGAAGAGACCCAGTACTTC	CASSLERSEETQYF
few	TRBV4-3	16	.	TRBJ2-3	TGCGCCAGCAGCCCCTTGGCCCAATCGGCGGAAGATACGCAGTATTTT	CASSPLAQSAEDTQYF
.	TRBV11-2	15	.	TRBJ2-2	TGTGCCAGCAGCCGGACAGTGGAGAACACCGGGGAGCTGTTTTTT	CASSRTVENTGELFF
.	TRBV21-1	17	.	TRBJ2-5	TGTGCCAGCAGCAAAGCGCTGGTCTTAGTACCAAGGGAGACCCAGTACTTC	CASSKALVLVPRETQYF
.	TRBV7-9	15	TRBD2	TRBJ2-2	TGTGCCAGCAGCTCGGGACTAGCGGGATCCGGGGAGCTGTTTTTT	CASSSGLAGSGELFF
few	TRBV7-2	15	.	TRBJ2-3	TGTGCCAGCAGCTTAGGGGTAGCTAGCACAGATACGCAGTATTTT	CASSLGVASTDTQYF
.	TRBV15	13	.	TRBJ1-5	TGTGCCACCTCGACAGAATTTAATCAGCCCCAGCATTTT	CATSTEFNQPQHF
few	TRBV10-3	13	.	TRBJ2-1	TGTGCCATCAGTGTAGTGGGTGGCAATGAGCAGTTCTTC	CAISVVGGNEQFF